This note documents a single TCR beta chain sequence. There are 14 residues in the CDR3. Germline assignment: CDR1 MNHNS and CDR2 SASEGT. Trimming cost V 2 bases and J 6 bases, with 11 bases left between them. This sample was included in a study of T cell changes during pregnancy in multiple sclerosis. Using immunoSEQ multiplex PCR, the repertoire was profiled, and TCRdb retains in-frame clones only, with some absent. The top ten hold 0.3% to 0.4% of the sample, which has 35,000 to 40,000 clones, around 90% seen once. The rearrangement links TRBV6-1 to TRBJ2-1; TRBD1 might be the D (6 bases). The sequence derives from a female donor in good health, enrolled as a control in a pregnancy study. Sequencing was performed on CD4+ T cells from peripheral blood mononuclear cells, taken in the third trimester of pregnancy. The CDR3 region is CASSEMGQSNEQFF. CDR3 nucleotide sequence: TGTGCCAGCAGTGAAATGGGACAAAGCAATGAGCAGTTCTTC.